This T cell receptor beta chain was captured in a study of shared clonotypes between healthy human individuals. Study background: Aged 18 to 49, the donors were two women and a few men.

Findings of the study overall: Researchers sampled only blood; tissue repertoires likely differ. Researchers found naive subsets generally carried larger estimated richness than memory subsets.

V lost 3 bases and J 5 bases, leaving 14 bases between the germline ends. Germline V gene sequence: CDR1 SGHRS, CDR2 YFSETQ. CDR3 size: 15 residues. Original analysis: With immunoSEQ giving junction-only sequences and no quality scores, filtering differed. Sequenced by immunoSEQ multiplex PCR; TCRdb stores in-frame clones only, minus some. Clonal size and the V and J genes are those of that table, whereas D and trimming came from the DNA. This sample yields under 850,000 clones, of which around 70% are seen a single time; approximately 1.8% belongs to the top ten. This clone turned up a few times. The antigen is unknown.

This sequence originates from a woman aged 25 to 45 in good health. Source material: memory CD4+ T cells sorted from blood. Subset indicated: CD45RA-negative fraction. V gene TRBV5-1 combines with J gene TRBJ2-2; TRBD2 might be the D (5 bases). The CDR3 nucleotides are TGCGCCAGCAGCTCCGGACTTCTTGAGACCGGGGAGCTGTTTTTT. Protein sequence: CASSSGLLETGELFF.